This TCR beta chain is drawn from a study of cytomegalovirus exposure and HLA in healthy donors. Donors likely had unrecorded immune exposures despite being nominally healthy when sampled. Germline values: CDR1 MNHNS, CDR2 SASEGT. The CDR3 spans 15 residues. V was trimmed by 1 base and J by 3 bases, leaving 12 bases between them. PCR used 60 Vbeta primers and 13 Jbeta primers. The data were produced by immunoSEQ multiplex PCR, yet TCRdb's version contains in-frame clones alone and is incomplete. Here the sample table reports 75,000 to 95,000 clones. The V call is TRBV6-1, the J call TRBJ1-2; D remains ambiguous. The source of this sequence is a woman aged 55 to 70 in good health and CMV-seronegative. Sequenced sample: PBMCs. In DNA, the CDR3 is TGTGCCAGCAGTGAAGGGGCAGGTATGGACTATGGCTACACCTTC. It translates to CASSEGAGMDYGYTF.